The 11 T cell receptor beta chains listed next were all sequenced from one sample in a study of blood T cell repertoires in COVID-19 (dated by TCRdb to 2018 to 2021). The method behind the library was the immunoSEQ multiplex PCR assay. This immuneACCESS table, as held by TCRdb, lists in-frame sequences with V and J called but not all clones. Of the missing ones, under half trace to an unresolved V gene in checked studies; the others have no known cause. Present in this sample are approximately 230,000 clones, more than 70% of which were seen just once. About 6.7% of the sample is taken by the ten largest. Material for sequencing was peripheral blood. The receptors were gathered from a woman under 40 with COVID-19, enrolled during active disease.

The chain links TRBV27 to TRBJ2-3; D is possibly TRBD1 (5 bases). This CDR3 region has 16 residues. CDR1 and CDR2 (germline): MNHEY, SMNVEV (reference sequence). Trimming took 4 bases from V and 0 from J, leaving 14 bases between them. This chain's CDR3 is CASSSQVPSSTDTQYF. The CDR3 DNA reads TGTGCCAGCAGTTCACAGGTTCCCTCTAGCACAGATACGCAGTATTTT.

This clone was found a few times. The chain carries TRBV4-3 and TRBJ2-2; no definite D call. Germline-derived CDR1 and CDR2 are LGHNA and YSLEER. V shed 1 base and J shed 4 bases, with 7 bases lying between them. CDR3 length equals 14 residues. CDR3 DNA sequence: TGCGCCAGCAGCCAAGTTGAGAGCACCGGGGAGCTGTTTTTT. Amino acid sequence: CASSQVESTGELFF.

The genes are TRBV5-4 and TRBJ1-6; D ambiguous. The V gene's germline CDR1 is SGHNT and CDR2 YYREEE (reference sequence). The CDR3 has 14 amino acids. Trimming took 1 base from V and 7 from J, leaving 9 bases between them. The DNA for the CDR3 is TGTGCCAGCAGCTTGATACAGCCAAATTCACCCCTCCACTTT. Translation gives CASSLIQPNSPLHF.

In its sample, this clone was seen once. The V gene is TRBV5-4, the J gene TRBJ2-7, with 10 positions matching TRBD1. The CDR3 contains 14 residues. Looked up from germline, CDR1 is SGHNT and CDR2 is YYREEE (reference sequence). The trim removed 5 bases at V and 3 bases at J, leaving 5 bases unmatched. This CDR3 reads CASSIGDRGYEQYV. The CDR3 bases are TGTGCCAGCAGTATTGGGGACAGGGGCTACGAGCAGTACGTC.

The V and J genes are TRBV7-9 and TRBJ1-3; possible D gene TRBD1, 6 bases. Germline V gives CDR1 SEHNR, CDR2 FQNEAQ (reference sequence). The CDR3 has 17 amino acids. Deletions cut 0 bases from V and 0 bases from J, with 12 bases between. This CDR3 reads CASSLALDRSSGNTIYF. DNA for the CDR3: TGTGCCAGCAGCTTAGCCCTCGACAGGAGCTCTGGAAACACCATATATTTT.

The chain employs TRBV7-9 and TRBJ1-2, with TRBD1 matching over 7 bases. The CDR3 loop spans 11 amino acids. V lost 3 bases, J lost 12 bases, and 4 bases stayed unmatched. Germline V gives CDR1 SEHNR, CDR2 FQNEAQ (reference sequence). The CDR3 DNA follows: TGTGCCAGCAGCTTCGGACAGGCTCACACCTTC. It encodes CASSFGQAHTF.

The gene calls are TRBV6-2 or TRBV6-3 and TRBJ2-7; D may be TRBD1 (5 bases). Germline loops: CDR1 MNHEY, CDR2 SVGEGT. Trimming took 5 bases from V and 4 from J, leaving 9 bases between them. The CDR3 is 12 amino acids. The CDR3 region is CASSQSGYEQYF. The CDR3 DNA follows: TGTGCCAGCAGTCAATCAGGGTACGAGCAGTACTTC.

J is TRBJ2-2 and V is TRBV28; 8 bases map to TRBD2. The CDR3 runs to 16 residues. Germline V gives CDR1 MDHEN, CDR2 SYDVKM. V trimming: 3 bases; J trimming: 1 base; junction bases outside the gene matches: 4. The CDR3 protein is CASSFRRGVNTGELFF. CDR3 nucleotide sequence: TGTGCCAGCAGTTTCAGGCGGGGGGTGAACACCGGGGAGCTGTTTTTT.

The chain carries TRBV4-2 and TRBJ2-2; maybe TRBD1 (6 bases). Germline V gene lookup returns CDR1 LGHNA and CDR2 YNFKEQ. V dropped 4 bases and J dropped 6 bases, with 9 bases sitting between them. The CDR3 totals 13 residues. The CDR3 loop reads CASSLRGPGELFF. The CDR3 DNA reads TGTGCCAGCAGCCTCAGGGGTCCCGGGGAGCTGTTTTTT.

The V gene is TRBV6-2 or TRBV6-3, the J gene TRBJ1-5, with a tentative D call TRBD1 (5 bases). The V gene's germline CDR1 is MNHEY and CDR2 SVGEGT. V dropped 2 bases and J dropped 4 bases, with 12 bases sitting between them. The CDR3 length is 15 residues. The CDR3 loop is CASSYPGGLNQPQHF. In DNA form, the CDR3 reads TGTGCCAGCAGTTACCCGGGGGGGTTGAATCAGCCCCAGCATTTT.

This chain connects TRBV18 to TRBJ2-7; D may be TRBD1 (6 bases). V shed 3 bases and J shed 0 bases, with 9 bases lying between them. The germline V gene encodes CDR1 KGHSH and CDR2 LQKENI. CDR3 length: 14 residues. The CDR3: CASSPDSASYEQYV. The CDR3, as DNA: TGTGCCAGCTCACCGGACAGCGCCTCCTACGAGCAGTACGTC.